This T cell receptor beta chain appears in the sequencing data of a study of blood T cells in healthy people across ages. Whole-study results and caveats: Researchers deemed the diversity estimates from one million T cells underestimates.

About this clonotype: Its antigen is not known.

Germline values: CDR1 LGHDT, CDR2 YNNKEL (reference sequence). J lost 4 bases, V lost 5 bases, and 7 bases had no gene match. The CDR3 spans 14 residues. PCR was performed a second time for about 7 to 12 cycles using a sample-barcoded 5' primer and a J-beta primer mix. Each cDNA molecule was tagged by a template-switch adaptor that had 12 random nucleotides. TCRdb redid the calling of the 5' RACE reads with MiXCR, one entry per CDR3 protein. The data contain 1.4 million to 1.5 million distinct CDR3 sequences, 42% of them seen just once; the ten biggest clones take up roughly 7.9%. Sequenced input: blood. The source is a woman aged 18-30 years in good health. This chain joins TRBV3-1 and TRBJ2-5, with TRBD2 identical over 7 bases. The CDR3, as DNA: TGTGCCAGCAGCAATAGCGGGCCAGCAGAGACCCAGTACTTC. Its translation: CASSNSGPAETQYF.